This T cell receptor (beta chain) was documented in a study of cytomegalovirus exposure and HLA in healthy donors. Study-wide findings and caveats: The authors later found TCR association rates varying by HLA locus, with DRB1 most and HLA-C fewest.

A multiplex PCR was run with 60 Vbeta primers and 13 Jbeta primers. Only in-frame clones appear in the TCRdb table, and some are missing; sequencing was by immunoSEQ multiplex PCR. This sample's table has under 90,000 clones. Germline assignment: CDR1 SGHRS and CDR2 YFSETQ. The CDR3 sequence is 15 residues long. Between the trimmed V and J ends, which lost 0 bases and 7 bases, there was a span of 14 bases. A note on this clone: No antigen is known for it.

The TCR comes from a man aged 50-59 years in good health and CMV-seropositive. V usage is TRBV5-1 and J usage is TRBJ2-1; tentatively, D is TRBD2 (6 bases). Sequenced: PBMCs. The CDR3 region is CASSLDSGQWNEQFF. In DNA form, the CDR3 reads TGCGCCAGCAGCTTGGATAGCGGTCAATGGAATGAGCAGTTCTTC.